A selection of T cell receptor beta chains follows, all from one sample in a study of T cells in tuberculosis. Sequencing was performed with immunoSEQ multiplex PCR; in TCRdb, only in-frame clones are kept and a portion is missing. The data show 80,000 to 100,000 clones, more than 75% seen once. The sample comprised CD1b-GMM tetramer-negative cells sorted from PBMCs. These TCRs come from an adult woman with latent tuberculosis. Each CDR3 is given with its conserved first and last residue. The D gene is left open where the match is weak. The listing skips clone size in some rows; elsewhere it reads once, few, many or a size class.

CDR3 protein: CASSVLRGTYNEQFF
CDR3 DNA: TGTGCCAGCAGTGTTCTCCGGGGGACCTACAATGAGCAGTTCTTC
V gene: TRBV6-4
J gene: TRBJ2-1
D gene: NA
clone size: NA

CDR3 protein: CASSFGQYGYTF
CDR3 DNA: TGTGCCAGCAGCTTCGGACAGTATGGCTACACCTTC
V gene: TRBV7-8
J gene: TRBJ1-2
D gene: NA
clone size: NA

CDR3 protein: CASRFGMGGGYTF
CDR3 DNA: TGTGCCAGCAGGTTCGGCATGGGGGGGGGCTACACCTTC
V gene: TRBV5-6
J gene: TRBJ1-2
D gene: NA
clone size: NA

CDR3 protein: CASSLWAPPDTDTQYF
CDR3 DNA: TGTGCCAGCAGCTTATGGGCCCCACCCGACACAGATACGCAGTATTTT
V gene: TRBV11-2
J gene: TRBJ2-3
D gene: NA
clone size: NA

CDR3 protein: CASSLRQPSNQPQHF
CDR3 DNA: TGTGCCAGCAGTCTCAGGCAGCCGAGCAATCAGCCCCAGCATTTT
V gene: TRBV6-1
J gene: TRBJ1-5
D gene: NA
clone size: large

CDR3 protein: CASSTGAGGTSGANVLTF
CDR3 DNA: TGTGCCAGCAGCACAGGGGCGGGGGGTACCTCTGGGGCCAACGTCCTGACTTTC
V gene: TRBV7-3
J gene: TRBJ2-6
D gene: NA
clone size: NA

CDR3 protein: CASSPEEGRYEQYF
CDR3 DNA: TGTGCCAGCAGCCCCGAGGAAGGCCGCTACGAGCAGTACTTC
V gene: TRBV6-5
J gene: TRBJ2-7
D gene: NA
clone size: NA

CDR3 protein: CASSVTGTGNYNEQFF
CDR3 DNA: TGTGCCAGCAGCGTAACCGGGACAGGGAACTACAATGAGCAGTTCTTC
V gene: TRBV9
J gene: TRBJ2-1
D gene: TRBD1
clone size: NA

CDR3 protein: CASSIGRDRLHEQFF
CDR3 DNA: TGTGCCAGTAGTATTGGGAGGGACAGGTTGCATGAGCAGTTCTTC
V gene: TRBV19
J gene: TRBJ2-1
D gene: NA
clone size: NA

CDR3 protein: CASTKEGETQETQYF
CDR3 DNA: TGTGCCAGCACTAAAGAAGGAGAGACTCAAGAGACCCAGTACTTC
V gene: TRBV7-2
J gene: TRBJ2-5
D gene: NA
clone size: NA

CDR3 protein: CASSPDTLQETQYF
CDR3 DNA: TGTGCCAGCAGCCCCGACACGCTCCAAGAGACCCAGTACTTC
V gene: TRBV5-6
J gene: TRBJ2-5
D gene: NA
clone size: NA

CDR3 protein: CASSQPSGGGASNGYTF
CDR3 DNA: TGCGCCAGCAGCCAACCCTCGGGTGGGGGGGCGTCAAATGGCTACACCTTC
V gene: TRBV4-1
J gene: TRBJ1-2
D gene: NA
clone size: NA

CDR3 protein: CATLGGLLGGYTF
CDR3 DNA: TGTGCCACCCTCGGCGGGTTGCTAGGTGGCTACACCTTC
V gene: TRBV7-9
J gene: TRBJ1-2
D gene: NA
clone size: NA

CDR3 protein: CASSSTTGLGTEAFF
CDR3 DNA: TGTGCCAGCAGCTCGACCACAGGGTTGGGCACTGAAGCTTTCTTT
V gene: TRBV5-4
J gene: TRBJ1-1
D gene: NA
clone size: once

CDR3 protein: CASSLFQANYGYTF
CDR3 DNA: TGTGCCAGCAGCTTATTCCAGGCTAACTATGGCTACACCTTC
V gene: TRBV7-2
J gene: TRBJ1-2
D gene: NA
clone size: NA

CDR3 protein: CASSLPQGSFQETQYF
CDR3 DNA: TGTGCCAGCAGCTTGCCCCAGGGGTCGTTTCAAGAGACCCAGTACTTC
V gene: TRBV5-8
J gene: TRBJ2-5
D gene: NA
clone size: once

CDR3 protein: CASSMFFGGGAHEQYF
CDR3 DNA: TGTGCCAGTAGTATGTTCTTCGGCGGGGGGGCTCACGAGCAGTACTTC
V gene: TRBV19
J gene: TRBJ2-7
D gene: TRBD2
clone size: NA

CDR3 protein: CASSSRGADEAFF
CDR3 DNA: TGTGCCAGCAGTTCTCGCGGGGCTGATGAAGCTTTCTTT
V gene: TRBV6-5
J gene: TRBJ1-1
D gene: NA
clone size: NA

CDR3 protein: CASSYEVFTEAFF
CDR3 DNA: TGTGCCAGCAGTTACGAGGTGTTCACTGAAGCTTTCTTT
V gene: TRBV6-6
J gene: TRBJ1-1
D gene: NA
clone size: NA

CDR3 protein: CASSDSRGLNTGELFF
CDR3 DNA: TGTGCCAGCAGTGATTCCAGGGGGCTGAACACCGGGGAGCTGTTTTTT
V gene: TRBV25-1
J gene: TRBJ2-2
D gene: TRBD1
clone size: NA

CDR3 protein: CASSFVSTGDYGYTF
CDR3 DNA: TGTGCCAGCAGCTTCGTTTCGACAGGTGACTATGGCTACACCTTC
V gene: TRBV7-2
J gene: TRBJ1-2
D gene: NA
clone size: NA

CDR3 protein: CASSLSRGGETQYF
CDR3 DNA: TGTGCCAGCAGTTTATCGAGGGGGGGAGAGACCCAGTACTTC
V gene: TRBV28
J gene: TRBJ2-5
D gene: NA
clone size: NA